These T cell receptor beta chains were read from a single sample in a study of technical replicates of blood from a handful of donors. Profiling relied on immunoSEQ multiplex PCR, and the TCRdb table lists in-frame clones only, not all of them. The sample comprises 55,000 to 75,000 clones, approximately 94% of which are singletons, and roughly 3.1% rests with the top ten. The source material was PBMCs. These receptor sequences come from a human donor in good health. Some clones in this sample may be carry-over from other donors' samples. Both conserved end residues are part of each CDR3. D genes are given only for firm matches. For some rows the clone size is stated as once, few or many, or as a class when expanded; others skip it.

J,D,V,size,DNA,CDR3
TRBJ2-1,TRBD1,TRBV29-1,-,TGCAGCGTTGAATTCCGGGACAGGAGAAATGAGCAGTTCTTC,CSVEFRDRRNEQFF
TRBJ1-2,-,TRBV6-5,-,TGTGCCAGCATGGGGGCGTATGGCTACACCTTC,CASMGAYGYTF
TRBJ2-7,TRBD2,TRBV5-3,-,TGTGCCAGAAGCTTAGCCGAAGCGGGAGTCGGCGAGCAGTACTTC,CARSLAEAGVGEQYF
TRBJ1-2,TRBD1,TRBV7-2,-,TGTACCAGCAGCTCGGACAGGGGGCGGACGGGGTATGGCTACACCTTC,CTSSSDRGRTGYGYTF
TRBJ2-1,TRBD1,TRBV12-5,-,TGTGCTAGTGGTTTGGAGACAGGGAAAAATGAGCAGTTCTTC,CASGLETGKNEQFF
TRBJ2-1,TRBD2,TRBV7-2,-,TGTGCCAGCAGCTTTCCCAGCGGGAGGCCTTCCTACAATGAGCAGTTCTTC,CASSFPSGRPSYNEQFF
TRBJ1-1,-,TRBV5-6,-,TGTGCCAGCAGCGACACAGGGTATTACACTGAAGCTTTCTTT,CASSDTGYYTEAFF
TRBJ1-2,-,TRBV27,once,TGTGCCAGCGGGCAGGGAATAAGTGGCTACACCTTC,CASGQGISGYTF
TRBJ1-5,-,TRBV30,-,TGTGCCTGGAGTTCAGGTTACGATCAGCCCCAGCATTTT,CAWSSGYDQPQHF
TRBJ2-7,TRBD2,TRBV7-9,-,TGTGCCAGCAGCTTAGGAGGGACTAGTACTTCAGTGTACGAGCAGTACTTC,CASSLGGTSTSVYEQYF
TRBJ2-4,TRBD1,TRBV7-2,once,TGTGCCAGCCAACTACAGGGGGCCGCCAAAAACATTCAGTACTTC,CASQLQGAAKNIQYF
TRBJ2-3,-,TRBV7-8,-,TGTGCCAGCAGCTTAGAACACACAGATACGCAGTATTTT,CASSLEHTDTQYF
TRBJ2-1,-,TRBV7-8,-,TGTGCCAGCAGCCCCGCTGGACTAACACGGAATGAGCAGTTCTTC,CASSPAGLTRNEQFF
TRBJ1-2,TRBD1,TRBV11-1,-,TGTGCCAGCAGCTTTGCTGGACAGGTGAATGGCTACACCTTC,CASSFAGQVNGYTF
TRBJ1-6,-,TRBV6-5,-,TGTGCCAGCAGTTACTTTTGGCCAAGGGGTAATTCACCCCTCCACTTT,CASSYFWPRGNSPLHF
TRBJ2-7,-,TRBV9,-,TGTGCCAGCAGCGTAGCTGGGCAGGGCGAAAACGAGCAGTACTTC,CASSVAGQGENEQYF
TRBJ2-1,TRBD2,TRBV5-6,-,TGTGCCAGCAGCTACTGGACTAGCGGGGTGGAAGAGCAGTTCTTC,CASSYWTSGVEEQFF
TRBJ1-1,TRBD1,TRBV28,-,TGTGCCAGCAGGCCCCCGACAGGGATGAACACTGAAGCTTTCTTT,CASRPPTGMNTEAFF
TRBJ1-5,-,TRBV2,-,TGTGCCAGCAGGCGATTTGGTAATCAGCCCCAGCATTTT,CASRRFGNQPQHF
TRBJ2-1,TRBD1,TRBV6-5,-,TGTGCCAGCACCAAGGGGGCGTACAATGAGCAGTTCTTC,CASTKGAYNEQFF
TRBJ2-7,-,TRBV18,-,TGTGCCAGCTCACCAGACAGCGCCTACGAGCAGTACTTC,CASSPDSAYEQYF
TRBJ2-1,TRBD1,TRBV15,-,TGTGCCACCAGCAGCATGACAGGGGCAGTCAATGAGCAGTTCTTC,CATSSMTGAVNEQFF
TRBJ2-5,-,TRBV7-9,-,TGTGCCAGCACCAGCCCTAGGGGCAGGGGCCGTGGGGATCAAGAGACCCAGTACTTC,CASTSPRGRGRGDQETQYF